Below are 31 T cell receptor beta chains sequenced from a single sample in a study of long-term antiretroviral therapy in people with HIV (dated by TCRdb to 2021 to 2024). The immunoSEQ hsTCRB v3.0 assay was used at survey level resolution for TRB variable region sequencing. Held by TCRdb, this immuneACCESS table contains in-frame sequences only and omits some clones. Under half of the omission traces to an unresolved V gene where checked; the cause of the rest is unknown. The sample table shows more than 20,000 clones, and 85% to 95% are seen once. 2.2% of the sample rests with the top ten. The starting material was unsorted PBMCs, obtained around 5.2 years after starting antiretroviral therapy. Receptors were obtained from a woman between 45 and 65 years old with HIV.

The chain carries TRBV6-1 and TRBJ2-1; maybe TRBD2 (6 bases). Trimming removed 1 base at V and 5 bases at J, with 12 bases between. The germline V gene has CDR1 MNHNS and CDR2 SASEGT. This CDR3 has 15 residues. The CDR3 DNA reads as TGTGCCAGCAGTGAAGACTTCGGGAGCGACAATGAGCAGTTCTTC. This codes for CASSEDFGSDNEQFF.

V gene TRBV2 combines with J gene TRBJ2-5; weak D call: TRBD2 (7 bases). Between the trimmed V and J ends, which lost 6 bases and 3 bases, there was a span of 20 bases. The germline CDR1 and CDR2 sequences are SNHLY and FYNNEI. The CDR3 length is 16 residues. CDR3 sequence: CASRSWGGSSKETQYF. The DNA of the CDR3 is TGTGCCAGCAGATCCTGGGGGGGCAGCTCGAAAGAGACCCAGTACTTC.

In this sample, this clone turned up once. CDR3 amino acids: CASNGGLAKNIQYF. As DNA, the CDR3 is TGTGCCAGCAACGGGGGACTAGCCAAAAACATTCAGTACTTC. The rearrangement links TRBV9 to TRBJ2-4; D is possibly TRBD2 (6 bases). From germline, CDR1 is SGDLS and CDR2 YYNGEE. The CDR3 has 14 residues. V dropped 6 bases and J dropped 0 bases, with 10 bases sitting between them.

This chain uses TRBV7-9 with TRBJ2-3; unclear D gene. The V and J ends lost 4 bases and 0 bases respectively, with 11 bases between them. Germline loops: CDR1 SEHNR, CDR2 FQNEAQ (reference sequence). The CDR3 consists of 15 residues. The CDR3 bases are TGTGCCAGCAGCTCGCCCTTTACTAGCACAGATACGCAGTATTTT. It translates to CASSSPFTSTDTQYF.

This clone was picked up one time. The chain carries TRBV5-1 and TRBJ2-2, with D uncertain. This CDR3 is built from 12 residues. From germline, CDR1 is SGHRS and CDR2 YFSETQ. The V gene lost 2 bases and the J gene lost 5 bases, with 4 bases spanning the gap. The CDR3 sequence: CASSLTTGELFF. In nucleotides, the CDR3 is TGCGCCAGCAGCTTAACAACCGGGGAGCTGTTTTTT.

This clone has a single count. This CDR3 is CASSRGSPGNTIYF. DNA of the CDR3: TGTGCCAGCTCCCGGGGTAGCCCTGGAAACACCATATATTTT. The genes are TRBV18 and TRBJ1-3, with unresolved D. The V end was cut by 6 bases, the J end by 2 bases, with 11 bases between. The CDR3 contains 14 residues. In germline, CDR1 is KGHSH, CDR2 LQKENI.

The CDR3: CASRGPNTGELFF. In DNA form, the CDR3 reads TGCGCCAGCAGGGGGCCGAACACCGGGGAGCTGTTTTTT. This chain links TRBV5-1 with TRBJ2-2, with D possibly being TRBD1 (5 bases). V lost 5 bases to trimming and J lost 0 bases, with 5 bases between them. The CDR3 sequence is 13 residues long. Germline V gene sequence: CDR1 SGHRS, CDR2 YFSETQ.

CDR3 sequence: CASSQGDRDTSFWTYEQYF. In DNA, the CDR3 is TGCGCCAGCAGCCAAGGAGACCGGGACACTAGTTTCTGGACCTACGAGCAGTACTTC. The chain uses TRBV4-1 and TRBJ2-7; weak D call: TRBD1 (6 bases). This CDR3 has 19 residues. CDR1 is MGHRA and CDR2 is YSYEKL in the germline V gene. V was clipped by 1 base and J by 2 bases, with 24 bases between them.

This sequence joins TRBV13 and TRBJ2-5; 10 positions match TRBD1. The CDR3 totals 14 residues. Germline trimming cut 3 bases from V and 4 bases from J; bases unmatched to any gene: 2. The germline CDR1 and CDR2 sequences are PRHDT and FYEKMQ (reference sequence). The chain's CDR3 is CASSFRDRGETQYF. The CDR3 nucleotides are TGTGCCAGCAGCTTCCGGGACAGGGGAGAGACCCAGTACTTC. Full variable domain (remainder filled in from reference TRBV13 and TRBJ2-5): AAGVIQSPRHLIKEKRETATLKCYPIPRHDTVYWYQQGPGQDPQFLISFYEKMQSDKGSIPDRFSAQQFSDYHSELNMSSLELGDSALYFCASSFRDRGETQYFGPGTRLLVL.

V gene TRBV10-3 combines with J gene TRBJ2-7; TRBD1 agrees at 9 bases. The CDR3 sequence is 14 residues long. CDR1 and CDR2 (germline): ENHRY, SYGVKD. Trimming removed 7 bases from V and 5 bases from J; junction bases left unmatched: 9. Written as DNA, the CDR3 is TGTGCCATCACAGCCGGGACAGGGCCTAACGAGCAGTACTTC. Its protein product is CAITAGTGPNEQYF.

V and J are TRBV25-1 and TRBJ1-2; no reliable D call. The CDR3 consists of 16 residues. The V and J ends lost 0 bases and 0 bases respectively, with 11 bases between them. Germline loops: CDR1 MGHDK, CDR2 SYGVNS. The CDR3 protein is CASSEYRDPANYGYTF. Here the CDR3 DNA reads TGTGCCAGCAGTGAATATAGGGATCCCGCTAACTATGGCTACACCTTC.

The chain joins TRBV28 to TRBJ1-1, with D possibly being TRBD1 (5 bases). The CDR3 spans 14 residues. Trimming pared 8 bases from V and 11 bases from J, leaving 24 bases between. Germline loops: CDR1 MDHEN, CDR2 SYDVKM. CDR3 in amino acids: CASVEGLSGIYAFF. The CDR3 nucleotides read TGTGCCAGCGTGGAGGGGTTATCAGGGATTTACGCTTTCTTT.

The chain carries TRBV19 and TRBJ2-1; 12 bases align to TRBD2. Looked up from germline, CDR1 is LNHDA and CDR2 is SQIVND (reference sequence). V shed 6 bases, J shed 0 bases, and the junction held 12 bases outside the gene matches. This CDR3 contains 19 residues. Written as DNA, the CDR3 is TGTGCCAGTAGCAAGTCCGGGACTAGCGGGTGGAGCTCCTACAATGAGCAGTTCTTC. It is translated as CASSKSGTSGWSSYNEQFF.

The chain is built from TRBV7-9 and TRBJ1-5; a possible D gene is TRBD1 (6 bases). This CDR3 contains 13 residues. Germline V gene data show CDR1 as SEHNR and CDR2 as FQNEAQ (reference sequence). V shed 10 bases and J shed 3 bases, with 13 bases lying between them. CDR3 sequence: CAIQAGDNQPQHF. CDR3 coding DNA: TGTGCCATCCAAGCAGGGGACAATCAGCCCCAGCATTTT.

V gene TRBV27 combines with J gene TRBJ2-2, with 10 bases aligning to TRBD1. The CDR3 runs to 17 residues. V trimming: 6 bases; J trimming: 6 bases; junction bases outside the gene matches: 13. Germline-derived CDR1 and CDR2 are MNHEY and SMNVEV (reference sequence). DNA for the CDR3: TGTGCCAGCAGCCTAGCCGGGACAGGGGTTTGGGCCGGGGAGCTGTTTTTT. Translated, it gives CASSLAGTGVWAGELFF.

This chain links TRBV5-6 with TRBJ2-7; 10 bases are shared with TRBD2. The germline V gene encodes CDR1 SGHDT and CDR2 YYEEEE. This CDR3 has 12 amino acids. V lost 4 bases and J lost 7; bases outside the gene matches: 2. Here the CDR3 reads CASSLGLAEQYF. CDR3 bases: TGTGCCAGCAGCCTGGGACTAGCGGAGCAGTACTTC.

The V call is TRBV11-3, the J call TRBJ1-1, with TRBD1 as a possible D gene (6 bases). Germline V gene lookup returns CDR1 SGHNT and CDR2 YENEEA. V lost 3 bases and J lost 1, with 12 bases in between. This CDR3 is 15 amino acids long. In DNA, the CDR3 is TGTGCCAGCAGCTTTCGGAGGGGGAAGAACACTGAAGCTTTCTTT. This translates into CASSFRRGKNTEAFF.

This clone has just a few counts. The chain uses TRBV5-6 and TRBJ2-4; D uncertain. The V gene lost 5 bases and the J gene lost 5 bases, with 5 bases spanning the gap. Germline CDR1 reads SGHDT; CDR2 reads YYEEEE. This CDR3 has 11 amino acids. Written as DNA, the CDR3 is TGTGCCAGCAGTTCCGAAAACATTCAGTACTTC. Translating gives CASSSENIQYF.

The chain joins TRBV19 to TRBJ2-6, with D uncertain. V was trimmed by 0 bases and J by 1 base, leaving 10 bases between them. CDR1 and CDR2 from the germline V gene are LNHDA and SQIVND (reference sequence). This CDR3 comprises 17 residues. The CDR3 protein is CASSIDGRSSGANVLTF. CDR3 nucleotide sequence: TGTGCCAGTAGTATAGACGGTAGGAGTTCTGGGGCCAACGTCCTGACTTTC.

By sample share, this clone is medium-sized. This sequence joins TRBV5-1 and TRBJ2-7; 7 bases map to TRBD2. The germline V gene has CDR1 SGHRS and CDR2 YFSETQ. CDR3 length: 13 amino acids. V gave up 2 bases and J gave up 3 bases; unmatched junction bases: 2. CDR3 DNA: TGCGCCAGCAGCTTTGGCGGGAGCTACGAGCAGTACTTC. Residues: CASSFGGSYEQYF.

The chain links TRBV6-5 to TRBJ2-7; 9 positions match TRBD2. V was clipped by 2 bases and J by 6 bases; unmatched bases: 11. This CDR3 is built from 16 residues. The germline V gene encodes CDR1 MNHEY and CDR2 SVGAGI. The CDR3 DNA sequence: TGTGCCAGCAGTTACCCCGTATCTAGCGGGACTTCCGAGCAGTACTTC. This gives the protein CASSYPVSSGTSEQYF.

The chain recombines TRBV7-2 with TRBJ2-7; the D is unclear. Looked up from germline, CDR1 is SGHTA and CDR2 is FQGNSA. The germline V and J ends were trimmed by 8 bases and 3 bases, with 20 bases remaining between them. The CDR3 has 15 amino acids. This CDR3 reads CASSRSTGIGYEQYF. DNA of the CDR3: TGTGCCAGCTCTCGATCGACGGGTATTGGCTACGAGCAGTACTTC.

The chain has TRBV19 and TRBJ1-1; 7 nucleotides align to TRBD1. The CDR3 totals 16 residues. The J segment lost 0 bases and the V segment lost 5 bases, leaving 9 bases of the junction unmatched. Germline lookup yields CDR1 LNHDA and CDR2 SQIVND (reference sequence). The CDR3 region is CASSLIRDRMNTEAFF. CDR3 nucleotides: TGTGCCAGTAGTTTAATTAGGGACAGAATGAACACTGAAGCTTTCTTT. Using reference TRBV19 and TRBJ1-1 for the parts outside the CDR3, the full variable domain is DGGITQSPKYLFRKEGQNVTLSCEQNLNHDAMYWYRQDPGQGLRLIYYSQIVNDFQKGDIAEGYSVSREKKESFPLTVTSAQKNPTAFYLCASSLIRDRMNTEAFFGQGTRLTVV.

This chain joins TRBV7-9 and TRBJ2-3; D unresolved. In germline, CDR1 is SEHNR, CDR2 FQNEAQ (reference sequence). CDR3 size: 11 residues. The ends were cut back, 3 bases at V and 6 bases at J, with 4 bases in the middle. The chain's CDR3 is CASSLADTQYF. CDR3 coding DNA: TGTGCCAGCAGCTTGGCGGATACGCAGTATTTT. The whole variable domain, remainder taken from reference TRBV7-9 and TRBJ2-3, is DTGVSQNPRHKITKRGQNVTFRCDPISEHNRLYWYRQTLGQGPEFLTYFQNEAQLEKSRLLSDRFSAERPKGSFSTLEIQRTEQGDSAMYLCASSLADTQYFGPGTRLTVL.

This chain connects TRBV27 to TRBJ2-1; no reliable D call. The V end was cut by 6 bases, the J end by 6 bases, with 9 bases between. The CDR3 contains 12 residues. The germline V gene encodes CDR1 MNHEY and CDR2 SMNVEV (reference sequence). The chain's CDR3 is CASRRSGNEQFF. The CDR3 DNA is TGTGCCAGCAGACGGTCCGGCAATGAGCAGTTCTTC.

This sequence joins TRBV4-3 and TRBJ2-1; TRBD2 agrees at 9 bases. In germline, CDR1 is LGHNA, CDR2 YSLEER. The CDR3 consists of 16 residues. Germline trimming cut 0 bases from V and 8 bases from J; bases unmatched to any gene: 8. The CDR3 DNA follows: TGCGCCAGCAGCCAAGAAGGCGGGAGGGCCTTAGATGAGCAGTTCTTC. Its translation: CASSQEGGRALDEQFF.

The gene calls are TRBV29-1 and TRBJ2-2, with 8 bases aligning to TRBD1. The CDR3 contains 12 residues. Germline V lookup: CDR1 SQVTM, CDR2 ANQGSEA. V shed 7 bases, J shed 4 bases, and the junction held 2 bases outside the gene matches. CDR3 sequence: CSATGATGELFF. DNA of the CDR3: TGCAGCGCGACAGGGGCCACCGGGGAGCTGTTTTTT.

The V call is TRBV15, the J call TRBJ1-5; D remains unclear. Germline-derived CDR1 and CDR2 are LNHNV and YYDKDF (reference sequence). This CDR3 is built from 15 residues. The V end was cut by 3 bases, the J end by 4 bases, with 13 bases between. The DNA for the CDR3 is TGTGCCACCAGCAGCGGCAGAACGAGTAATCAGCCCCAGCATTTT. Its protein product is CATSSGRTSNQPQHF.

This sequence joins TRBV6-1 and TRBJ2-3, with D uncertain. Between the trimmed V and J ends, which lost 4 bases and 2 bases, there was a span of 4 bases. The CDR3 has 12 amino acids. In germline, CDR1 is MNHNS, CDR2 SASEGT. For the CDR3, the DNA is TGTGCCAGCAGTGTGGACACAGATACGCAGTATTTT. Amino acid sequence: CASSVDTDTQYF.

V and J are TRBV28 and TRBJ2-3; D may be TRBD2 (6 bases). Germline V gene sequence: CDR1 MDHEN, CDR2 SYDVKM. V was clipped by 6 bases and J by 2 bases, with 18 bases between them. CDR3 length equals 16 residues. The CDR3 DNA is TGTGCCAGCAGCCCGACGGGGACTTATCTCACAGATACGCAGTATTTT. Translating gives CASSPTGTYLTDTQYF.

CDR3 DNA sequence: TGTGCCAGCTCCTCGGGATCATACGAGCAGTACTTC. This sequence encodes CASSSGSYEQYF. This chain links TRBV18 with TRBJ2-7; TRBD2 is a possible D gene (5 bases). The V and J ends lost 6 bases and 4 bases respectively, with 10 bases between them. The CDR3 has 12 amino acids. The germline CDR1 and CDR2 sequences are KGHSH and LQKENI.